This T cell receptor (beta chain) was recovered during a study of regulatory T cells in long-lasting Graves disease. This clonotype was counted only a few times. Antigen unknown. Notes on the study in general: Persistent Graves' patients showed reduced TCR diversity versus newly diagnosed patients.

Germline CDR1 reads SGHVS; CDR2 reads FNYEAQ. The CDR3 covers 16 residues. V gave up 4 bases and J gave up 6 bases; unmatched junction bases: 15. Time point denoted: newly diagnosed GD, antithyroid drugs for less than 3 months. RNA isolated from PBMCs was used to make the TCR library. iRepertoire HTBI primers and Arm-PCR of CDR3 regions built TCR beta libraries. TCRdb re-analysed the multiplex PCR reads in MiXCR, keeping a single row per CDR3 protein. The sample records roughly 530,000 distinct CDR3 sequences, roughly 15% being singletons. This same sample was also taken into another study, of T cells in Graves' hyperthyroidism and ophthalmopathy. That paper adds: Aged 18 to 65, the patients had hyperthyroidism that was newly diagnosed and had lasted under 2 months. First-round RT-PCR targeting the TCR CDR3 was performed with the HTBI primer set.

This chain uses TRBV7-6 with TRBJ2-7; TRBD1 aligns across 7 bases. This clonotype originated in a woman aged 40 to 65 with Graves disease. The sequencing here drew on peripheral blood mononuclear cells (PBMCs), taken at new diagnosis, from a patient treated with antithyroid drugs. CDR3 in amino acids: CASSSLTGPTLVEQYF. The CDR3 nucleotides read TGTGCCAGCAGCTCACTGACAGGGCCCACCCTGGTCGAGCAGTACTTC.